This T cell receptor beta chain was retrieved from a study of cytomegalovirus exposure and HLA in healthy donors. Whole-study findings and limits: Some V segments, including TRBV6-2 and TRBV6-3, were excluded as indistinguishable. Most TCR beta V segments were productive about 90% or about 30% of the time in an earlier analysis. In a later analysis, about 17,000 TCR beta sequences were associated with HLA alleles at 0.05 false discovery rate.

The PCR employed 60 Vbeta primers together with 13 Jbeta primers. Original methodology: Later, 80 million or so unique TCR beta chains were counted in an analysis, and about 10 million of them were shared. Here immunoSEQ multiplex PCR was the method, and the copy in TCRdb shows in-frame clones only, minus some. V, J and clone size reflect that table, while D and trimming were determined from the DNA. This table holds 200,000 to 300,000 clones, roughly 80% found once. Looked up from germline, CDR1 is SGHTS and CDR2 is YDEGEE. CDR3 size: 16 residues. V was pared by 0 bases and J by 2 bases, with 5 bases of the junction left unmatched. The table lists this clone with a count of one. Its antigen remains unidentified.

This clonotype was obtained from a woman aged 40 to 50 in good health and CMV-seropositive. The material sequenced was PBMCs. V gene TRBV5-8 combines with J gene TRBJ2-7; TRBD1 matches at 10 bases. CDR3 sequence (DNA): TGTGCCAGCAGCTTGGGACGACAGGGGGCGACCTACGAGCAGTACTTC. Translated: CASSLGRQGATYEQYF. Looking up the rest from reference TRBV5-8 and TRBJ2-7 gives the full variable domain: EAGVTQSPTHLIKTRGQQATLRCSPISGHTSVYWYQQALGLGLQFLLWYDEGEERNRGNFPPRFSGRQFPNYSSELNVNALELEDSALYLCASSLGRQGATYEQYFGPGTRLTVT.